These T cell receptor beta chains were read from a single sample in a study of cytomegalovirus exposure and HLA in healthy donors. This table comes from immunoSEQ multiplex PCR, and its TCRdb copy is limited to in-frame clones, with some not included. The sample has some 170,000 clones, roughly 87% seen once. The sample was PBMCs. These TCRs come from a girl between 5 and 17 years old in good health and CMV-seropositive. Each CDR3 is given with its conserved first and last residue. D genes are given only for firm matches. The size of a clone is reported for some rows only, either as once, few or many, or as a class for expanded clones.

j_gene,d_gene,abundance,v_gene,CDR3nt,CDR3aa
TRBJ2-1,-,-,TRBV29-1,TGCAGCGCCCAGGGGTCCAACAATGAGCAGTTCTTC,CSAQGSNNEQFF
TRBJ2-1,-,-,TRBV6-5,TGTGCCAGCACATTAGAGTTTTCGCCCTACAATGAGCAGTTCTTC,CASTLEFSPYNEQFF
TRBJ2-3,-,-,TRBV6-5,TGTGCCAGCAGCTGGAGTGTATCCAGCACAGATACGCAGTATTTT,CASSWSVSSTDTQYF
TRBJ2-3,-,-,TRBV6-1,TGTGCCAGCGGAAATATAGGGGAAACAGATACGCAGTATTTT,CASGNIGETDTQYF
TRBJ2-7,TRBD1,-,TRBV9,TGTGCCAGCAGCGTTGGGACAGGGCACTACGAGCAGTACTTC,CASSVGTGHYEQYF
TRBJ1-1,-,-,TRBV18,TGTGCCAGCTCACCACCACACCCTCTGAACACTGAAGCTTTCTTT,CASSPPHPLNTEAFF
TRBJ2-7,-,-,TRBV7-8,TGTGCCAGCAGCTCACCACAGGGTGAGCAGTACTTC,CASSSPQGEQYF
TRBJ2-7,-,-,TRBV5-1,TGCGCCAGCATAGGGGGAATCGACCTTTGGAGGGAGCAGTACTTC,CASIGGIDLWREQYF
TRBJ1-1,TRBD1,-,TRBV7-8,TGTGCCAGCAGCCCTAACAGGGGGGCCACTGAAGCTTTCTTT,CASSPNRGATEAFF
TRBJ2-2,TRBD2,-,TRBV5-6,TGTGCCAGCAGCTTGTTAGTAGCGGGGGTATCCGGGGAGCTGTTTTTT,CASSLLVAGVSGELFF
TRBJ1-4,-,-,TRBV7-2,TGTGCCAGCAGCAGAACCCCCGTGGGCCCTAATGAAAAACTGTTTTTT,CASSRTPVGPNEKLFF
TRBJ2-7,TRBD1,-,TRBV29-1,TGCAGCGTCGTCGACAGGGCGGAAGAGCAGTACTTC,CSVVDRAEEQYF
TRBJ1-3,-,-,TRBV19,TGTGCCAGTAGTACTTCCCGGGTTCTCTCTGGAAACACCATATATTTT,CASSTSRVLSGNTIYF
TRBJ1-1,-,-,TRBV19,TGTGCCAGTAGTAAAAACTGGAGATCGAACACTGAAGCTTTCTTT,CASSKNWRSNTEAFF
TRBJ2-7,TRBD1,-,TRBV28,TGTGCCAGCAGTCAGGGACAGAGCCGTTACGAGCAGTACTTC,CASSQGQSRYEQYF
TRBJ1-5,-,-,TRBV28,TGTGCCAGCAGTTTAACCGGGAAGTGGCCCCAGCATTTT,CASSLTGKWPQHF
TRBJ2-1,-,-,TRBV27,TGTGCCAGCAGTTTTATAGCAGCCGAGCAGTTCTTC,CASSFIAAEQFF
TRBJ1-1,-,-,TRBV7-8,TGTGCCAGCAGCTTAGTCTCGACAGCGAACACTGAAGCTTTCTTT,CASSLVSTANTEAFF
TRBJ1-1,-,-,TRBV6-5,TGTGCCAGCAGTTTGACAGGCAGGGGAAACACTGAAGCTTTCTTT,CASSLTGRGNTEAFF
TRBJ2-3,TRBD2,-,TRBV5-4,TGTGCCAGCAGCTTATCAAGCGGGGGGCTCGGGGGTGCAGATACGCAGTATTTT,CASSLSSGGLGGADTQYF
TRBJ2-7,-,-,TRBV30,TGTGCCTGGAGTGGCTACTACGAGCAGTACTTC,CAWSGYYEQYF
TRBJ2-5,-,-,TRBV7-7,TGTGCTAGCAGCCAGGCGGCGGGACAGCAAGAGACCCAGTACTTC,CASSQAAGQQETQYF
TRBJ2-2,TRBD2,-,TRBV30,TGTGCCACCCTAGCGGGAGTCAAATCGAACACCGGGGAGCTGTTTTTT,CATLAGVKSNTGELFF
TRBJ1-1,TRBD1,few,TRBV5-1,TGCGCCAGCAGCTTGGCGGCAGGGGGTGCGGGCACTGAAGCTTTCTTT,CASSLAAGGAGTEAFF
TRBJ1-2,-,-,TRBV6-5,TGTGCCAGCAGTTATAGTCAAGTTAACTATGGCTACACCTTC,CASSYSQVNYGYTF
TRBJ1-5,TRBD1,few,TRBV30,TGTGCCTGGAGTGGGGGACAGGGCAATCAGCCCCAGCATTTT,CAWSGGQGNQPQHF
TRBJ2-2,-,-,TRBV11-2,TGTGCCAGCCGCCCTCTGGCGGGTGACACCGGGGAGCTGTTTTTT,CASRPLAGDTGELFF
TRBJ1-4,-,-,TRBV10-1,TGCGCCAGCAGTGACCCGGGACAACCTAATGAAAAACTGTTTTTT,CASSDPGQPNEKLFF
TRBJ2-5,-,-,TRBV6-5,TGTGCCAGCAGTTCCCCACTGGGGCGGCGGGAGACCCAGTACTTC,CASSSPLGRRETQYF
TRBJ2-7,-,-,TRBV6-1,TGTGCCAGCAGCCCGAGGAGGGGCGCGTCGGTCGAGCAGTATTTC,CASSPRRGASVEQYF
TRBJ1-5,-,-,TRBV18,TGTGCCAGCTCCGTAACGGCGGGCAATCAGCCCCAGCATTTT,CASSVTAGNQPQHF
TRBJ2-4,-,once,TRBV5-1,TGCGCCAGCAGCAAATTCCCCCTAGCCAAAAACATTCAGTACTTC,CASSKFPLAKNIQYF
TRBJ2-5,TRBD1,few,TRBV25-1,TGTGCCAGCAGTGAATGGGGGACAGGGGGTGTGGAGACCCAGTACTTC,CASSEWGTGGVETQYF